This TCR beta chain was sequenced in a study of CD8 T cells in Susac syndrome. cDNA came from roughly 0.53 to 1 ug RNA primed by random hexamers. Amplification of TCR beta CDR3 used immunoSEQ multiplex PCR across 54 Vbeta and 13 Jbeta. TCRdb reanalysed the immunoSEQ multiplex PCR reads using MiXCR and keeps one entry per CDR3 protein. The sample lists around 200,000 distinct CDR3 sequences, roughly 94% occurring once. High-throughput TCR beta sequencing covered peripheral CD8+ and CD4+ T cells. Germline V gene data show CDR1 as MGHRA and CDR2 as YSYEKL. The germline V and J ends were trimmed by 3 bases and 10 bases, with 12 bases remaining between them. This CDR3 region has 12 residues.

The chain recombines TRBV4-1 with TRBJ1-2; possibly TRBD1 for D (5 bases). The sequence derives from a human donor in good health. Specimen: CD4+ T cells from PBMCs. The CDR3 sequence: CASSQAGRLYTF. CDR3 DNA: TGCGCCAGCAGCCAGGCGGGACGTCTCTACACCTTC.